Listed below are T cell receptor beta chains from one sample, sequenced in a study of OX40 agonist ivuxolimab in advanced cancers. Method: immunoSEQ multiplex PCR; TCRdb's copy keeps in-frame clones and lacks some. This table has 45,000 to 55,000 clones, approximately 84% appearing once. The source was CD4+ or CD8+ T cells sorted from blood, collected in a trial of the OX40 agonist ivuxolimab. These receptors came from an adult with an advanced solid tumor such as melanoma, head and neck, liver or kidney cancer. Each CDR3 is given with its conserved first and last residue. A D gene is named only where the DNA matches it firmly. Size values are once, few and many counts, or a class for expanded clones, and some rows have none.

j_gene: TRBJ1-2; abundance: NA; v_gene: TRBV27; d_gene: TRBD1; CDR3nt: TGTGCCAGCGGACAGGGTGGCCCATATGGCTACACCTTC; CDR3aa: CASGQGGPYGYTF
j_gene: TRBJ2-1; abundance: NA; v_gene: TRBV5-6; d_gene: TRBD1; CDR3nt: TGTGCCAGCAGCTTTACAGGGGGCTCCGTTCGGGTCTTATACAATGAGCAGTTCTTC; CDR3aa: CASSFTGGSVRVLYNEQFF
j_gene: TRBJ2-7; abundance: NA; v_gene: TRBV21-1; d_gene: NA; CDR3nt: TGTGCCAGCAGCAAAGGCAAGGGGAAGTCCTACGAGCAGTACTTC; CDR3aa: CASSKGKGKSYEQYF
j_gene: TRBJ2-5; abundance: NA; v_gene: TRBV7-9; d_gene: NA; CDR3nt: TGTGCCAGCAGCTCCCTGAAGGGGTGGCCGACCCAGTACTTC; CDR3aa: CASSSLKGWPTQYF
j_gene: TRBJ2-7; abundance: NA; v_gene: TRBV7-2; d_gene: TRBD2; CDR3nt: TGTGCCAGCAGCTTGACTAGCGGGGGCGAGCAGTACTTC; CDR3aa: CASSLTSGGEQYF
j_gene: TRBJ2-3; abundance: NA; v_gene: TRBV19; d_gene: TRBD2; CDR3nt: TGTGCCAGTAGTGTTGCGGGAGGGGGGGGCACAGATACGCAGTATTTT; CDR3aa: CASSVAGGGGTDTQYF
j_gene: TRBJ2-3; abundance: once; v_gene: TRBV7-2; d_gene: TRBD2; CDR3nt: TGTGCCAGCAGCTTAAAGGTGACTAGCGCCTCCTTCCCCCGAGATACGCAGTATTTT; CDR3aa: CASSLKVTSASFPRDTQYF
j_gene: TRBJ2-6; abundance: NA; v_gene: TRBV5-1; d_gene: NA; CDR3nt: TGCGCCAGCAGCTTGGTTCAGGGAGGCGCTGGGGCCAACGTCCTGACTTTC; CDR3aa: CASSLVQGGAGANVLTF
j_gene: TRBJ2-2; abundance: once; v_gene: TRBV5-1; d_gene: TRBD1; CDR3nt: TGCGCCAGCAGCTTGGACAGGGGTGGCGGGGAGCTGTTTTTT; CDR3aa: CASSLDRGGGELFF
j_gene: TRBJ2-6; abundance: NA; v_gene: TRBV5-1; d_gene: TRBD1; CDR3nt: TGCGCCAGCCGCGGGACAGGCTTCTCTGGGGCCAACGTCCTGACTTTC; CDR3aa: CASRGTGFSGANVLTF
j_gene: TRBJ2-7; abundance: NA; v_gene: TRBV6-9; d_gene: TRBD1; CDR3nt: TGTGCCAGCAGGACCGGGACAGGAGACTACGAGCAGTACTTC; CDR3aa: CASRTGTGDYEQYF
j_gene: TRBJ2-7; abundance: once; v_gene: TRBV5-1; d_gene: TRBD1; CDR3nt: TGCGCCAGCAGCTTGTCACAGGGGGTGTACGAGCAGTACTTC; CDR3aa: CASSLSQGVYEQYF
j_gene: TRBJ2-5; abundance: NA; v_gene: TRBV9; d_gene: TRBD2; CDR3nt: TGTGCCAGCAGCGTAGGGCCTAGCGGGAGCTCAGAGACCCAGTACTTC; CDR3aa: CASSVGPSGSSETQYF
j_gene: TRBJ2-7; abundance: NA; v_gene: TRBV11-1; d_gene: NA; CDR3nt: TGTGCCAGCGGCAGACAGCCCTACGAGCAGTACTTC; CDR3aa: CASGRQPYEQYF
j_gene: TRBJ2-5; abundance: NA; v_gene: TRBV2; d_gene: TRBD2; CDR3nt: TGTGCCAGCAGTGATTCCCCTCCGGGACTAGCAGAAGAGACCCAGTACTTC; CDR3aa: CASSDSPPGLAEETQYF
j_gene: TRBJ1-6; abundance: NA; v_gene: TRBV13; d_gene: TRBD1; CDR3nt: TGTGCCAGCAGCCTTCAGGGGGCGCGATCACCCCTCCACTTT; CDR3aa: CASSLQGARSPLHF
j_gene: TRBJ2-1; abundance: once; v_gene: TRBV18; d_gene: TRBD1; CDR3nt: TGTGCCAGCTCACCGGACAGGGGCGCCTACAATGAGCAGTTCTTC; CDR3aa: CASSPDRGAYNEQFF
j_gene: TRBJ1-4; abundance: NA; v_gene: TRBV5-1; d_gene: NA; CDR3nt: TGCGCCAGCAGCTTGGGGGGCACGACTAATGAAAAACTGTTTTTT; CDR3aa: CASSLGGTTNEKLFF
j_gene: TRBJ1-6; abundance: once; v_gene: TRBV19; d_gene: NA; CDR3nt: TGTGCCAGTAGCCGCCGGGACGGGAATTCACCCCTCCACTTT; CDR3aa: CASSRRDGNSPLHF
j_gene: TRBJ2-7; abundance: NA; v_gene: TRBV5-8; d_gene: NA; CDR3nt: TGTGCCAGCAGCTTGGCCGCGTTGGCAGGGAAAGTTGGCGAGCAGTACTTC; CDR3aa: CASSLAALAGKVGEQYF
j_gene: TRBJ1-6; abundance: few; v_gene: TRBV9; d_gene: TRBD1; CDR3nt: TGTGCCAGCAGCGTATCTCCAGGGGGTAATTCACCCCTCCACTTT; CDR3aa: CASSVSPGGNSPLHF
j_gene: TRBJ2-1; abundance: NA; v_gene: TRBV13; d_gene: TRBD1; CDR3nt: TGTGCCAGCAGCCCGGGACAGTCATACAATGAGCAGTTCTTC; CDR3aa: CASSPGQSYNEQFF
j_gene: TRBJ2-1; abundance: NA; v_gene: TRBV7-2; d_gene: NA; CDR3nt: TGTGCCAGCAGCTTATGGTCCGAGACTAAATACAATGAGCAGTTCTTC; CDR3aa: CASSLWSETKYNEQFF
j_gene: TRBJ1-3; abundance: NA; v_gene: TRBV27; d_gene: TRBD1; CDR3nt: TGTGCCAGCAGTAGGACAGGGGGAGGAAACACCATATATTTT; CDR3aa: CASSRTGGGNTIYF
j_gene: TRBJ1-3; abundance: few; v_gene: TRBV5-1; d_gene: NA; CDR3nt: TGCGCCAGCAGCTTAAGAGGGGAGGCGGGAAACACCATATATTTT; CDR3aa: CASSLRGEAGNTIYF
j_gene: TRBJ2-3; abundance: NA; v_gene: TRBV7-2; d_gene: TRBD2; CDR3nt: TGTGCCAGCAGCTTAGAGCCTCCGGGACTAGTATTAGATACGCAGTATTTT; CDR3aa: CASSLEPPGLVLDTQYF
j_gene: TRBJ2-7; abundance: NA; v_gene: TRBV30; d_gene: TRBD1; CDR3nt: TGTGCCTGGAGCAGGGGGTCCTACGAGCAGTACTTC; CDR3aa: CAWSRGSYEQYF
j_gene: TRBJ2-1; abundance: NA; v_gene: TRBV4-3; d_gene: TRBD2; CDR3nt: TGCGCCAGCAGCCAGGCCACTAGCGGGGGCTACAATGAGCAGTTCTTC; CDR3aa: CASSQATSGGYNEQFF
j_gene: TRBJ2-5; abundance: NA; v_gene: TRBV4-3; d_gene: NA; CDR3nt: TGCGCCAGCAGCCAAGGTGACTTAAAAGAGACCCAGTACTTC; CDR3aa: CASSQGDLKETQYF
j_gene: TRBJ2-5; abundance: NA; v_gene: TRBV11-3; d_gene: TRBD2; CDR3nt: TGTGCCAGCAGCCCCGGGACTAGCGTCGAAGAGACCCAGTACTTC; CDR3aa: CASSPGTSVEETQYF
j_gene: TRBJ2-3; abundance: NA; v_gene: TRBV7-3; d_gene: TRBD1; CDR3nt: TGTGCCAGCAGCTCACAGGGGGGCACAGATACGCAGTATTTT; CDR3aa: CASSSQGGTDTQYF
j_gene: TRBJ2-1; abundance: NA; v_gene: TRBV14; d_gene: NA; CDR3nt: TGTGCCAGCACTAGCGAACTCTACAATGAGCAGTTCTTC; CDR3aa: CASTSELYNEQFF
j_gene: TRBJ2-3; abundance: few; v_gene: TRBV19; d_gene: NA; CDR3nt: TGTGCCAGTAGAAGCATTGATTTTAGCACAGATACGCAGTATTTT; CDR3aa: CASRSIDFSTDTQYF
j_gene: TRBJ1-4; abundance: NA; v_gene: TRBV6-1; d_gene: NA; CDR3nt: TGTGCCAGCAGTGAAGCCCTAGCCGAAAAACTGTTTTTT; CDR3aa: CASSEALAEKLFF
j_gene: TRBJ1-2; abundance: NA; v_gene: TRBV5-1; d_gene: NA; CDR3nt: TGCGCCACGGGAGAGGCGGGCTATGGCTACACCTTC; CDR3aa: CATGEAGYGYTF
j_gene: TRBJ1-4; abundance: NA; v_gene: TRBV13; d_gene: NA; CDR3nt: TGTGCCAGCAGCTTAGCGGTCGGCGGGGTACCCGAAAAACTGTTTTTT; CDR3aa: CASSLAVGGVPEKLFF
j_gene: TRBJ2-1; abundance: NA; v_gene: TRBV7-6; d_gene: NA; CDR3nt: TGTGCCAGCAGCGATCCCGGAAGAAGACGGGGCAATGAGCAGTTCTTC; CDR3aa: CASSDPGRRRGNEQFF
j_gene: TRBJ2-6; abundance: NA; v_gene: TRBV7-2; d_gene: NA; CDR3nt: TGTGCCGCCGGGGGCGTGAGAGGGGCCAACGTCCTGACTTTC; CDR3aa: CAAGGVRGANVLTF
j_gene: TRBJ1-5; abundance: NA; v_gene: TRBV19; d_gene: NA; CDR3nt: TGTGCCAGTAGTATAACCACTAATCAGCCCCAGCATTTT; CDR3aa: CASSITTNQPQHF
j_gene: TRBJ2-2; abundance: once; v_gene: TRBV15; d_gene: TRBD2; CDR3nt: TGTGCCACCAGCAGCGGGGGGTTTGGGGACACCGGGGAGCTGTTTTTT; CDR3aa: CATSSGGFGDTGELFF
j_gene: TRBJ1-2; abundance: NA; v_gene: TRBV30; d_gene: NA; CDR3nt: TGTGCCTGGAAACGGACAGTTTATGGCTACACCTTC; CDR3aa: CAWKRTVYGYTF
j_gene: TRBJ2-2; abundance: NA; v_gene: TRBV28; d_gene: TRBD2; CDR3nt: TGTGCCAGCAGTTTTTGGCTAGCGGGGGAAAACACCGGGGAGCTGTTTTTT; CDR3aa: CASSFWLAGENTGELFF
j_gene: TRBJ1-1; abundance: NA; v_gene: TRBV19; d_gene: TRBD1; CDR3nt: TGTGCCAGTAGTGGTACCGGGACAGTTATGAACACTGAAGCTTTCTTT; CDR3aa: CASSGTGTVMNTEAFF
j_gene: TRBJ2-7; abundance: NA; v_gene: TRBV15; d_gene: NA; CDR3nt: TGTGCCACCAGCGGATCCCCTCGGGAGCAGTACTTC; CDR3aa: CATSGSPREQYF
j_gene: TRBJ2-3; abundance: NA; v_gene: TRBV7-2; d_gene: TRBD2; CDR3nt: TGTGCCAGCAGGGGGAGGGCGGGGAGAGACACAGATACGCAGTATTTT; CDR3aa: CASRGRAGRDTDTQYF
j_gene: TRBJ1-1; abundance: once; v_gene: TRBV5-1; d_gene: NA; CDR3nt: TGCGCCAGCAGCTTGTATGGGACACAGAACACTGAAGCTTTCTTT; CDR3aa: CASSLYGTQNTEAFF
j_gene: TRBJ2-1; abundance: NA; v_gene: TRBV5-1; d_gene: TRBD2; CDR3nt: TGCGCCAGCAGCTTGGCAGGGCGGGGGGCTGGCAATGAGCAGTTCTTC; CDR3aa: CASSLAGRGAGNEQFF
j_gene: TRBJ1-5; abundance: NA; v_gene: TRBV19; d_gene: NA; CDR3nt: TGTGCCAGTAGGGGGCCGGGGCGCCAGCTTAATCAGCCCCAGCATTTT; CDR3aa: CASRGPGRQLNQPQHF
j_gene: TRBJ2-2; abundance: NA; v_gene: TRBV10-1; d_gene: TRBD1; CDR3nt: TGCGCCAGCACCGAAGAGAGGGGGCCGAGGGGAACCGGGGAGCTGTTTTTT; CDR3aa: CASTEERGPRGTGELFF
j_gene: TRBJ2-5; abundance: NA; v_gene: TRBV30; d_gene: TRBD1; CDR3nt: TGTGCCTCCCCCTCCGGACAGGGGGGGAAGACCCAGTACTTC; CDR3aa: CASPSGQGGKTQYF
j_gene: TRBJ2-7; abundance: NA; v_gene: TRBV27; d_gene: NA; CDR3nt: TGTGCCAGCAGTTCTTGGGACGTTAGCTACGAGCAGTACTTC; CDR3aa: CASSSWDVSYEQYF
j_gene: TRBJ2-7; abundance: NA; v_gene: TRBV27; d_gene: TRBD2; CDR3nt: TGTGCCAGCAGGGCTAGCGGGGGCGTTCGATACGAGCAGTACTTC; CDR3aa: CASRASGGVRYEQYF
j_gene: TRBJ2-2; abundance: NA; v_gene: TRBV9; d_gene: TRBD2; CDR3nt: TGTGCCAGCAAAACCGGGACTAGCGGGGAGAACACCGGGGAGCTGTTTTTT; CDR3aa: CASKTGTSGENTGELFF